This record covers a single TCR beta chain. The antigen remains undetermined. Sequencing used immunoSEQ multiplex PCR; TCRdb keeps in-frame clones, though not all of them. The data hold roughly 110,000 clones, with roughly 90% observed a single time. This entry belongs to a study of T cell responses to AZD1222 COVID-19 vaccine. The wider study: Recipients boosted at about 4 weeks or about 12 weeks are pooled.

General observations from the study: CD4 TCRs covered the whole spike, strongest at regions 160-218 and 743-854. Clonal diversity may have been underestimated, and the donors were mostly white British, with more females than males.

The CDR3 consists of 13 residues. V was cut by 5 bases and J by 0 bases, with 8 bases left in between. Germline V lookup: CDR1 MNHNY, CDR2 SVGAGI (reference sequence). This rearrangement joins TRBV6-6 to TRBJ2-7; TRBD1 is a possible D gene (5 bases). The TCR comes from an adult in good health. This specimen was peripheral blood, taken on day 0 of AZD1222 vaccination. The CDR3 loop is CASSNRSSYEQYF. DNA of the CDR3: TGTGCCAGCAGTAACAGGAGCTCCTACGAGCAGTACTTC.